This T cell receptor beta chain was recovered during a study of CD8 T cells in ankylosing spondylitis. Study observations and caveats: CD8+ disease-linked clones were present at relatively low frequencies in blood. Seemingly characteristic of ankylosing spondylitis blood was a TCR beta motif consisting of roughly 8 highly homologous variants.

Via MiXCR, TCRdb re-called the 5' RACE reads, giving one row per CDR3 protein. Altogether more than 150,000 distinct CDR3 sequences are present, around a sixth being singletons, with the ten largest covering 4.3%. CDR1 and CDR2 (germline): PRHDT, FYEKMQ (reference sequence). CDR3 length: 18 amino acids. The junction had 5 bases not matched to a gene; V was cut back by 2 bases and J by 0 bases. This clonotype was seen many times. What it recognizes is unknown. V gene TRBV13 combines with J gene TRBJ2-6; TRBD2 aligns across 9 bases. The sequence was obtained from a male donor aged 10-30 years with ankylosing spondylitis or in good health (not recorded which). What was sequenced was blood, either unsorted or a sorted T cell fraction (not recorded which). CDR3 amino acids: CASSLMPSGISGANVLTF. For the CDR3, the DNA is TGTGCCAGCAGCTTAATGCCTAGCGGGATCTCTGGGGCCAACGTCCTGACTTTC.